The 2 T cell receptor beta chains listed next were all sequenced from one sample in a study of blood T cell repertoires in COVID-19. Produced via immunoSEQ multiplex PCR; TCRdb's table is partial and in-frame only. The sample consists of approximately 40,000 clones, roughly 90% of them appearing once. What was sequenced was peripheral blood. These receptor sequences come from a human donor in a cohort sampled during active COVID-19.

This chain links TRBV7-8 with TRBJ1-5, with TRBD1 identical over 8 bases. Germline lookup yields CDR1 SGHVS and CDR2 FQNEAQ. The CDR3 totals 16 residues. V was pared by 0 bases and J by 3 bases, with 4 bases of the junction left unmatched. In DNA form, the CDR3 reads TGTGCCAGCAGCTTAGCTAGGACAGGGCTCAATCAGCCCCAGCATTTT. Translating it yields CASSLARTGLNQPQHF.

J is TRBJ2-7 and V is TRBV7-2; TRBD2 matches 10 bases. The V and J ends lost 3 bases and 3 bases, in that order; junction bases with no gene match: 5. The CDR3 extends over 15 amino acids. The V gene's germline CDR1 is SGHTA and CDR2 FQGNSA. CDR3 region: CASSFYASGSYEQYF. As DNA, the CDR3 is TGTGCCAGCAGCTTTTATGCTAGCGGGAGCTACGAGCAGTACTTC.